The 23 T cell receptor beta chains reported below all come from one sample, sequenced in a study of early T cells in non-severe SARS-CoV-2 infection. TCRdb itself ran the 5' RACE reads through MiXCR, one entry per CDR3 protein. The sample includes 65,000 to 95,000 distinct CDR3 sequences, roughly a sixth of them seen just once. The sequenced sample consisted of whole blood. The origin of the receptors is an adult who was a healthcare worker with PCR-confirmed SARS-CoV-2 infection or an uninfected control (not recorded which).

This clonotype was observed a handful of times. This chain connects TRBV5-1 to TRBJ2-3; D is ambiguous. Germline CDR1 and CDR2: SGHRS and YFSETQ. V dropped 0 bases and J dropped 0 bases, with 5 bases sitting between them. The CDR3 consists of 14 residues. The CDR3 sequence: CASSLDGSTDTQYF. CDR3 nucleotide sequence: TGCGCCAGCAGCTTGGATGGTAGCACAGATACGCAGTATTTT.

This clonotype was seen a few times. This sequence joins TRBV20-1 and TRBJ1-5, with D possibly TRBD1 on 6 matching bases. Germline V gene data show CDR1 as DFQATT and CDR2 as SNEGSKA (reference sequence). The CDR3 covers 13 residues. V lost 6 bases and J lost 5, with 14 bases in between. CDR3 DNA sequence: TGCAGTGCGATTACAGGGAGGGATCAGCCCCAGCATTTT. It translates to CSAITGRDQPQHF.

This clonotype has a handful of counts. This chain links TRBV9 with TRBJ2-1; TRBD2 matches at 8 bases. The CDR3 loop spans 14 amino acids. Germline trimming cut 4 bases from V and 8 bases from J; bases unmatched to any gene: 8. CDR1 is SGDLS, CDR2 YYNGEE, per germline. The CDR3 sequence: CASSLAGGGYEQFF. For the CDR3, the DNA is TGTGCCAGCAGCCTAGCGGGCGGGGGGTATGAGCAGTTCTTC.

The genes are TRBV20-1 and TRBJ2-7; 10 nucleotides align to TRBD2. CDR1 and CDR2 (germline): DFQATT, SNEGSKA (reference sequence). V dropped 6 bases and J dropped 3; count of bases not matched to a gene: 8. The CDR3 consists of 14 residues. The CDR3 sequence: CSALSGRGIYEQYF. For the CDR3, the DNA is TGCAGTGCCCTGAGCGGGAGGGGGATCTACGAGCAGTACTTC.

This clonotype came up a few times. J is TRBJ1-1 and V is TRBV6-1; 11 nucleotides align to TRBD1. The CDR3 length is 15 residues. The junction had 11 bases not matched to a gene; V was cut back by 7 bases and J by 7 bases. Germline V gene sequence: CDR1 MNHNS, CDR2 SASEGT. CDR3 in amino acids: CASTKRTGGGSEAFF. DNA for the CDR3: TGTGCCAGCACAAAACGGACAGGGGGCGGCAGTGAAGCTTTCTTT.

CDR3 nucleotide sequence: TGTGCCATCAGTGCGTTAGGCTACAATGAGCAGTTCTTC. The encoded protein is CAISALGYNEQFF. The chain combines TRBV10-3 with TRBJ2-1; D unresolved. The CDR3 runs to 13 residues. Germline V gene lookup returns CDR1 ENHRY and CDR2 SYGVKD. V was clipped by 4 bases and J by 3 bases, with 7 bases between them.

In its sample, this clonotype was seen a few times. The chain joins TRBV6-4 to TRBJ1-1, with 9 bases identical to TRBD1. Germline CDR1 and CDR2: MRHNA and SNTAGT. Germline trimming cut 5 bases from V and 1 base from J; bases unmatched to any gene: 2. The CDR3 consists of 14 residues. CDR3 amino acids: CASSPQGANTEAFF. The CDR3 nucleotides read TGTGCCAGCAGTCCACAGGGGGCGAACACTGAAGCTTTCTTT.

This clonotype has at least ten counts. The chain carries TRBV7-3 and TRBJ2-7, with a possible D match to TRBD2 (5 bases). The CDR3 runs 15 residues. The V end lost 5 bases, the J end lost 2 bases, and 16 bases lay between the germline ends. CDR1 and CDR2 from the germline V gene are SGHTA and FQGTGA. In nucleotides, the CDR3 is TGTGCCAGCAGCCTCTACGGGAAAAACACCTACGAGCAGTACTTC. Its protein is CASSLYGKNTYEQYF.

The V and J genes are TRBV27 and TRBJ2-7; 7 positions match TRBD1. V shed 3 bases and J 3 bases; nucleotides not matched to a gene: 8. Per the germline V gene, CDR1 is MNHEY and CDR2 is SMNVEV (reference sequence). The CDR3 totals 15 residues. The CDR3 DNA follows: TGTGCCAGCAGTTTGTCCGGGACAGCAATCTACGAGCAGTACTTC. Its protein is CASSLSGTAIYEQYF.

The chain employs TRBV18 and TRBJ2-3; D possibly corresponds to TRBD2 (5 bases). The CDR3 consists of 15 residues. CDR1 and CDR2 from the germline V gene are KGHSH and LQKENI. Trimming took off 5 bases at V and 2 bases at J, with 14 bases between the two ends. Here the CDR3 reads CASSVPGIHTDTQYF. The CDR3 coding sequence is TGTGCCAGCTCAGTTCCGGGGATTCACACAGATACGCAGTATTTT.

The V call is TRBV29-1, the J call TRBJ2-1, with D tentatively TRBD2 (6 bases). V was pared by 4 bases and J by 9 bases, with 13 bases between. The CDR3 extends over 12 amino acids. The germline V gene has CDR1 SQVTM and CDR2 ANQGSEA. As DNA, the CDR3 is TGCAGCGTTGGCCCGGGGGTGGGTGAGCAGTTCTTC. Protein sequence: CSVGPGVGEQFF.

There are a few counts of this clonotype. The J gene is TRBJ2-7, the V gene TRBV29-1, with D hard to call. Trimming cost V 5 bases and J 0 bases, with 8 bases left between them. This CDR3 is 12 amino acids long. Germline lookup yields CDR1 SQVTM and CDR2 ANQGSEA. CDR3 DNA: TGCAGCGTTACTTATTCCTCCTACGAGCAGTACTTC. It specifies CSVTYSSYEQYF.

This clonotype occurred a few times. The chain recombines TRBV6-6 with TRBJ1-6; no firm D call. Germline CDR1 is MNHNY and CDR2 is SVGAGI (reference sequence). CDR3 length equals 15 residues. V shed 5 bases and J shed 7 bases, with 15 bases lying between them. The CDR3 protein is CASSPLRARNSPLHF. The DNA for the CDR3 is TGTGCCAGCAGTCCACTGCGGGCTCGGAATTCACCCCTCCACTTT.

This clonotype was picked up a small number of times. This sequence joins TRBV19 and TRBJ1-5; tentatively, D is TRBD1 (5 bases). Looked up from germline, CDR1 is LNHDA and CDR2 is SQIVND (reference sequence). The CDR3 spans 16 residues. The V end was cut by 10 bases, the J end by 9 bases, with 28 bases between. CDR3: CATNPAGGVVLWPQHF. The CDR3 DNA is TGTGCCACCAACCCTGCGGGGGGGGTGGTTTTGTGGCCCCAGCATTTT.

The rearrangement uses TRBV6-4 and TRBJ2-2; D uncertain. The CDR3 is 13 residues long. The germline V and J ends were trimmed by 6 bases and 5 bases, with 10 bases remaining between them. Germline CDR1 and CDR2: MRHNA and SNTAGT. The CDR3 is CASRRPFTGELFF. The CDR3 region has the DNA TGTGCCAGCAGACGCCCCTTTACCGGGGAGCTGTTTTTT.

The V and J genes are TRBV30 and TRBJ2-1; D is perhaps TRBD1 (5 bases). Trimming removed 0 bases at V and 9 bases at J, with 15 bases between. This CDR3 spans 14 amino acids. Germline V gene sequence: CDR1 GTSNPN, CDR2 SVGIG (reference sequence). CDR3 nucleotide sequence: TGTGCCTGGAGTGTTGTACCAGGGCACGGTGAGCAGTTCTTC. Its translation: CAWSVVPGHGEQFF.

This clonotype was detected a few times. The junction and the germline gene differ at one end; a read error may be behind it. The chain carries TRBV3-1 and TRBJ1-3; D is unclear. Germline V gene data show CDR1 as LGHDT and CDR2 as YNNKEL (reference sequence). The CDR3 totals 15 residues. CDR3 region: CVSSQEPGRENTIYF. CDR3 in DNA: TGTGTCAGCAGCCAAGAGCCGGGGAGGGAAAACACCATATATTTT.

The CDR3 region is CASSLQGLGETQYF. The CDR3 nucleotides read TGTGCCAGCAGTTTGCAGGGTCTGGGAGAGACCCAGTACTTC. V usage is TRBV27 and J usage is TRBJ2-5; possible D gene TRBD1, 5 bases. CDR1 and CDR2 (germline): MNHEY, SMNVEV (reference sequence). The V and J ends lost 3 bases and 4 bases respectively, with 12 bases between them. This CDR3 region has 14 residues.

The table lists this clonotype with many counts. The chain employs TRBV12-3 or TRBV12-4 and TRBJ1-1; the D is unclear. This CDR3 region has 12 residues. Trimming left V 4 bases short and J 7 bases short, with 10 bases between. CDR3 DNA sequence: TGTGCCAGCAGTTCTGGGTTCCGTGAAGCTTTCTTT. Protein product: CASSSGFREAFF.

This clonotype appeared a few times. This chain uses TRBV6-5 with TRBJ2-1; 9 bases map to TRBD2. The CDR3 spans 14 residues. Germline V gene data show CDR1 as MNHEY and CDR2 as SVGAGI. The V gene end was trimmed by 2 bases and the J gene end by 7 bases; junction bases not matched to a gene: 3. CDR3 residues: CASSYDTSGNEQFF. The CDR3, as DNA: TGTGCCAGCAGTTACGATACTAGCGGGAATGAGCAGTTCTTC.

This clonotype was seen only a few times. The gene calls are TRBV20-1 and TRBJ1-2; D possibly corresponds to TRBD1 (6 bases). The germline V and J ends were trimmed by 0 bases and 5 bases, with 22 bases remaining between them. This CDR3 comprises 17 residues. CDR1 is DFQATT, CDR2 SNEGSKA, per germline (reference sequence). CDR3 in amino acids: CSARDLHRSGGGYGYTF. The DNA of the CDR3 is TGCAGTGCTAGAGACCTTCACCGGAGCGGGGGCGGGTATGGCTACACCTTC.

The rearrangement uses TRBV12-3 or TRBV12-4 and TRBJ2-5; 9 positions match TRBD1. V shed 5 bases, J shed 2 bases, and the junction held 6 bases outside the gene matches. This CDR3 spans 15 amino acids. The CDR3 sequence is CASSSRDREQETQYF. The CDR3 region has the DNA TGTGCCAGCAGTAGCCGGGACAGGGAACAAGAGACCCAGTACTTC.

This clonotype showed up just a few times. The rearrangement joins TRBV18 to TRBJ1-3; a possible D gene is TRBD1 (5 bases). Germline lookup yields CDR1 KGHSH and CDR2 LQKENI. With 5 bases removed from V and 3 bases from J, the gap between germline ends came to 8 bases. There are 13 residues in the CDR3. CDR3 sequence reads: CASSSGLGNTIYF. The CDR3 DNA sequence: TGTGCCAGCTCATCGGGACTTGGAAACACCATATATTTT.